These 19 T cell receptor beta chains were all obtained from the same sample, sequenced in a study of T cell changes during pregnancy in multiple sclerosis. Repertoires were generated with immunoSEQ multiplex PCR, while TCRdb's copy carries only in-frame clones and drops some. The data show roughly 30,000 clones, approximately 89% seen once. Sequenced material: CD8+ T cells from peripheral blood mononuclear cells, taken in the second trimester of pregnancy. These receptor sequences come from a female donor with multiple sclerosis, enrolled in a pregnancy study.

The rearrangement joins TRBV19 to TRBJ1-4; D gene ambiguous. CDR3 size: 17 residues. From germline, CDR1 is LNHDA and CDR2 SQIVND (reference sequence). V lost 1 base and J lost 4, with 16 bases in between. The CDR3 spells CASSIGLPGKDNEKLFF. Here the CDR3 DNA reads TGTGCCAGTAGTATAGGCCTGCCGGGGAAGGATAATGAAAAACTGTTTTTT.

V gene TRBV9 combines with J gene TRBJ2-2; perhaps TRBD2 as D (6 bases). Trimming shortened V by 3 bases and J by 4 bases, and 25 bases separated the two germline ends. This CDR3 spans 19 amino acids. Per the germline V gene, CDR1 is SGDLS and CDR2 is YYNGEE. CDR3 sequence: CASSAYPGPIAVGTGELFF. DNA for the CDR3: TGTGCCAGCAGCGCCTACCCTGGGCCCATAGCGGTTGGCACCGGGGAGCTGTTTTTT.

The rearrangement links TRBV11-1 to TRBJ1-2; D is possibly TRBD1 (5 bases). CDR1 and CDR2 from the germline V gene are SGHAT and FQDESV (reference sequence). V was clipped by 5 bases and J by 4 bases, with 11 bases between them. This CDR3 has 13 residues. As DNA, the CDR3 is TGTGCCAGCAGCCACAGGACTACCTATGGCTACACCTTC. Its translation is CASSHRTTYGYTF.

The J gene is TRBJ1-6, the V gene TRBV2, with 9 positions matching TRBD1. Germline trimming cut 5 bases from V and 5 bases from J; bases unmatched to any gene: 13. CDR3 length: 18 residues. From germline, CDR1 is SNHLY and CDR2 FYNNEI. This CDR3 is CASSRTTSQGANNSPLHF. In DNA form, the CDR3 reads TGTGCCAGCAGTCGCACTACCTCACAGGGGGCGAATAATTCACCCCTCCACTTT.

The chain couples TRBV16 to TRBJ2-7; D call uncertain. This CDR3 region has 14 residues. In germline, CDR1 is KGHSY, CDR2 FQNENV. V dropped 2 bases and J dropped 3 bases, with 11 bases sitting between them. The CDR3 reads CASSQVVSRYEQYF. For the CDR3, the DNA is TGTGCCAGCAGCCAAGTTGTATCCCGCTACGAGCAGTACTTC.

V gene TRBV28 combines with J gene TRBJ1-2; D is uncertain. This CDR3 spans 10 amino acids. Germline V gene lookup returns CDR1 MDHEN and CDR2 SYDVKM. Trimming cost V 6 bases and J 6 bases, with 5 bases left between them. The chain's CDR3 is CASRLNGYTF. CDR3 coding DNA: TGTGCCAGCAGACTTAATGGCTACACCTTC.

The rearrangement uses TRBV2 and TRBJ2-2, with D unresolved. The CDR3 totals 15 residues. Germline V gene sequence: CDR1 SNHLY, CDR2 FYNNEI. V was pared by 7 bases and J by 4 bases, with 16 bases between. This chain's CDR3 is CASNGRNTPTGELFF. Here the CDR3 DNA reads TGTGCCAGCAACGGCAGGAATACTCCCACCGGGGAGCTGTTTTTT.

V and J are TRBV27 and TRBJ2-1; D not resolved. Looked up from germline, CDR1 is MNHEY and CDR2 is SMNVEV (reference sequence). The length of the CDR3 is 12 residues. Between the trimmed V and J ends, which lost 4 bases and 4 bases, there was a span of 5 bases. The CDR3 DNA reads TGTGCCAGCAGTTCAGGTTACAATGAGCAGTTCTTC. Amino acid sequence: CASSSGYNEQFF.

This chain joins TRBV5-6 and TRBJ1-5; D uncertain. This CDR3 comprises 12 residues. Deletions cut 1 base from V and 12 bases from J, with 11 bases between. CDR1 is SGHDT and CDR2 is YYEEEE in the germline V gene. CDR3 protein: CASSLSRRFQHF. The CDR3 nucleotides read TGTGCCAGCAGCTTGAGCCGGAGATTCCAGCATTTT.

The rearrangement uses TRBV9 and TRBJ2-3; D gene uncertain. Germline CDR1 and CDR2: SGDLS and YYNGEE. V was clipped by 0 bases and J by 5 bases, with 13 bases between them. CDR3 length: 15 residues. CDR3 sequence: CASSVGGRNIDTQYF. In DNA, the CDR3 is TGTGCCAGCAGCGTAGGAGGCAGAAATATAGATACGCAGTATTTT.

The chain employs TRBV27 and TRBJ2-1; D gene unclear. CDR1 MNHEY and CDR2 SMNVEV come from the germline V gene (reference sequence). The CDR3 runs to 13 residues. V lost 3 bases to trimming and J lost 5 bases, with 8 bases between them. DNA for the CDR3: TGTGCCAGCAGTTTTCTCCTCGACAATGAGCAGTTCTTC. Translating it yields CASSFLLDNEQFF.

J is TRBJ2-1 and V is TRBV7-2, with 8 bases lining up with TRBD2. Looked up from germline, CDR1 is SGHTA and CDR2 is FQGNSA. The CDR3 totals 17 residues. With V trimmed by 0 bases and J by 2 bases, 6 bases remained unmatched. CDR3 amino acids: CASSLAGAGVTYNEQFF. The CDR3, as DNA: TGTGCCAGCAGCTTAGCGGGAGCGGGGGTAACCTACAATGAGCAGTTCTTC.

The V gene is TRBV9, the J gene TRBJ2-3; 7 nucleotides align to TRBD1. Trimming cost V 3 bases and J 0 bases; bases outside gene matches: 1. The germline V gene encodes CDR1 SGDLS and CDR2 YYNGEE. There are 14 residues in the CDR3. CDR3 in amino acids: CASSETGSTDTQYF. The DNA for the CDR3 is TGTGCCAGCAGCGAGACAGGGAGCACAGATACGCAGTATTTT.

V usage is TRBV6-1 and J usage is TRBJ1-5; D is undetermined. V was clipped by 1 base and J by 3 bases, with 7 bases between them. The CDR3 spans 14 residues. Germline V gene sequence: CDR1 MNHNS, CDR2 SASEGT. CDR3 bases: TGTGCCAGCAGTGAAGGCCGCTACAATCAGCCCCAGCATTTT. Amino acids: CASSEGRYNQPQHF.

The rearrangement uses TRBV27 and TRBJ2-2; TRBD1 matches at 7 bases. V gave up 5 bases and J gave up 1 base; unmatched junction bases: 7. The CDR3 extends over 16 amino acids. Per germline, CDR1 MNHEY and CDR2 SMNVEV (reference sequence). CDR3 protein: CASSPRQGENTGELFF. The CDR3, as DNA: TGTGCCAGCAGTCCAAGACAGGGAGAGAACACCGGGGAGCTGTTTTTT.

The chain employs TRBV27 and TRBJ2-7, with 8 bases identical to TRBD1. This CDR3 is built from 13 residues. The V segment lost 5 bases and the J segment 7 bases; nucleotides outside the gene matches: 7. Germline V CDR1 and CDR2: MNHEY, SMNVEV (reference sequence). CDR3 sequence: CASSPGTGREQYF. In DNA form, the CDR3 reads TGTGCCAGCAGTCCTGGGACAGGACGGGAGCAGTACTTC.

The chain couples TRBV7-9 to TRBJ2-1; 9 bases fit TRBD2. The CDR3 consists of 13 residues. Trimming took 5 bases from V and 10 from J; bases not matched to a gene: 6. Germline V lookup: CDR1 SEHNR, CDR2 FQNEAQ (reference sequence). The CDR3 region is CASSLSGRYEQFF. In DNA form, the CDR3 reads TGTGCCAGCAGCCTGAGCGGGAGGTACGAGCAGTTCTTC. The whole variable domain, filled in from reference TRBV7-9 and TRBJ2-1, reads DTGVSQNPRHKITKRGQNVTFRCDPISEHNRLYWYRQTLGQGPEFLTYFQNEAQLEKSRLLSDRFSAERPKGSFSTLEIQRTEQGDSAMYLCASSLSGRYEQFFGPGTRLTVL.

CDR3 bases: TGTGCCAGCAGGGGGACAGGGGCGAGGGGCTACACCTTC. Encoded protein: CASRGTGARGYTF. J is TRBJ1-2 and V is TRBV27; 10 bases align to TRBD1. Trimming at V came to 6 bases and at J to 8 bases, leaving 6 bases not matched to a gene. Germline-derived CDR1 and CDR2 are MNHEY and SMNVEV (reference sequence). The CDR3 length is 13 residues.

In DNA, the CDR3 is TGTGCCAGCAGCCGCGGGAATAATGCGGGAAAACTGTTTTTT. Encoded protein: CASSRGNNAGKLFF. The chain employs TRBV28 and TRBJ1-4; D uncertain. The CDR3 length is 14 residues. Germline CDR1 reads MDHEN; CDR2 reads SYDVKM. V shed 6 bases and J shed 10 bases, with 18 bases lying between them.